This T cell receptor (beta chain) originates from a study of immune characterization of retroperitoneal liposarcoma. The CDR3 runs to 14 residues. Germline loops: CDR1 MNHEY, CDR2 SMNVEV (reference sequence). One entry per CDR3 protein results from TCRdb running MiXCR on the PCR reads. The sample records approximately 11,000 distinct CDR3 sequences, 50% being singletons. This chain links TRBV27 with TRBJ2-1; the match to TRBD2 covers 8 bases. The closer fit of TRBJ2-5 to the DNA end suggests the J call may be wrong. The specimen sequenced was tumor tissue. The receptor's source is a female donor with retroperitoneal liposarcoma. Here the CDR3 DNA reads TGTGCCAGCAGTTTCCGAGCGGGGGAAGAGACCCAGTACTTC. Translated: CASSFRAGEETQYF.